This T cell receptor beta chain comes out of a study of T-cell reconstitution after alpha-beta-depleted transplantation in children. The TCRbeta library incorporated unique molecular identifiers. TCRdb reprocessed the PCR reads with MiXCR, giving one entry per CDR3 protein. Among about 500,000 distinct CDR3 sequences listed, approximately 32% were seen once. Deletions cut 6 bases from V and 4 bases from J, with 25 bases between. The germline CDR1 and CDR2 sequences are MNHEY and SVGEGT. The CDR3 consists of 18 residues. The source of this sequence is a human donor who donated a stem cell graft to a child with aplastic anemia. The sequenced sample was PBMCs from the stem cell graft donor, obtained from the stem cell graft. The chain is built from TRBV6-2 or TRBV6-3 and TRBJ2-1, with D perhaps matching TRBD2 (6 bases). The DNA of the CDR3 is TGTGCCAGCAGCCGTCCGGACTACGGAACCCGAAATTACAATGAGCAGTTCTTC. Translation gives CASSRPDYGTRNYNEQFF.